This section outlines one T cell receptor (beta chain) sequence together with its context. The germline CDR1 and CDR2 sequences are MNHEY and SVGEGT. V lost 2 bases and J lost 6; bases outside the gene matches: 13. The length of the CDR3 is 16 residues. This record comes from a study of control samples from healthy donors and cancer patients. Generated by immunoSEQ multiplex PCR, the TCRdb table keeps only in-frame clones and is missing some. This sample has around 200,000 clones; just under 95% occur once, and the top ten carry 1.5%. The TCR comes from a man aged 50-59 years in good health. Sequenced material: blood. The chain uses TRBV6-2 or TRBV6-3 and TRBJ2-7; 7 bases agree with TRBD1. The DNA of the CDR3 is TGTGCCAGCAGTTACCGTTGGACAGGATCAGCCCCCGAGCAGTACTTC. Its protein product is CASSYRWTGSAPEQYF.